This TCR beta chain was captured by sequencing in a study of OX40 agonist ivuxolimab in advanced cancers. Study-level background: At doses from 0.01 to 10 mg/kg, patients were given intravenous ivuxolimab every 2 weeks. Of the participants, approximately 44% had some prior anti-PD-1, anti-PD-L1 or anti-CTLA-4 therapy, which was allowed.

At cycle 4 day 1, cycle 7 day 1, and baseline, blood was sampled. Germline V gene sequence: CDR1 SGHNT, CDR2 YYREEE (reference sequence). Unmatched junction bases numbered 5, after V lost 5 bases and J lost 2 bases. The CDR3 is 14 residues long. Libraries were prepared by immunoSEQ multiplex PCR; TCRdb keeps only in-frame clonotypes and omits some of them. There are roughly 76,000 clones in the sample; approximately 85% occur only once, and 4.1% lies in the top ten. The rearrangement joins TRBV5-4 to TRBJ1-1, with 8 bases identical to TRBD1. The receptor was derived from an adult with an advanced solid tumor such as melanoma, head and neck, liver or kidney cancer. Here the sequenced sample was CD4+ or CD8+ T cells sorted from blood, taken in a trial of the OX40 agonist ivuxolimab. In nucleotides, the CDR3 is TGTGCCAGCAGTCGGACAGGGCTCAACACTGAAGCTTTCTTT. It specifies CASSRTGLNTEAFF.